The rows below give T cell receptor beta chains drawn from one sample of a study of blood T cell repertoires in COVID-19. Data came from immunoSEQ multiplex PCR; TCRdb stores just in-frame clones and leaves some out. Of more than 200,000 clones in the sample, about nine tenths were seen once. Input material: PBMCs or T cells enriched from blood (not recorded which). Receptor source: a man aged 40-55 years who had recovered from COVID-19. The CDR3 runs from the conserved cysteine through the conserved F or W. D genes are given only for firm matches. Clone size is given for some rows only: seen once, a few or many times, or a class if the clone is expanded.

j_call: TRBJ2-3
d_call: NA
clone_size: few
v_call: TRBV5-4
cdr3_nt: TGTGCCAGCAGCTTTATAGGGGAAGATACGCAGTATTTT
cdr3_aa: CASSFIGEDTQYF

j_call: TRBJ2-2
d_call: TRBD1
clone_size: NA
v_call: TRBV18
cdr3_nt: TGTGCCAGCTCACAACAGACAGGGGGTGTCGGGGAGCTGTTTTTT
cdr3_aa: CASSQQTGGVGELFF

j_call: TRBJ1-2
d_call: TRBD1
clone_size: NA
v_call: TRBV30
cdr3_nt: TGTGCCTGGGACAGGGTAGGCTATGGCTACACCTTC
cdr3_aa: CAWDRVGYGYTF

j_call: TRBJ1-1
d_call: TRBD1
clone_size: NA
v_call: TRBV18
cdr3_nt: TGTGCCAGCTCAGAAGGACAGGGGAACACTGAAGCTTTCTTT
cdr3_aa: CASSEGQGNTEAFF

j_call: TRBJ1-2
d_call: TRBD1
clone_size: NA
v_call: TRBV2
cdr3_nt: TGTGCCAGCAGAGGCCCCCAGGTACAGGGGGCAATTGGCTACACCTTC
cdr3_aa: CASRGPQVQGAIGYTF

j_call: TRBJ2-1
d_call: NA
clone_size: NA
v_call: TRBV7-2
cdr3_nt: TGTGCCAGCAGCTTAGGCGGTCTAGTTATAACCAATGAGCAGTTCTTC
cdr3_aa: CASSLGGLVITNEQFF

j_call: TRBJ1-3
d_call: NA
clone_size: NA
v_call: TRBV15
cdr3_nt: TGTGCCACCAGCAGGAGAGGAGGAAACACCATATATTTT
cdr3_aa: CATSRRGGNTIYF

j_call: TRBJ2-7
d_call: TRBD2
clone_size: few
v_call: TRBV28
cdr3_nt: TGTGCCAGCAGTTTATTGGCGGGAGGGCCCTACGAGCAGTACTTC
cdr3_aa: CASSLLAGGPYEQYF

j_call: TRBJ2-3
d_call: NA
clone_size: NA
v_call: TRBV4-1
cdr3_nt: TGCGCCAGCAGCCAAAAGTTCCCTAAAAGCGGAGGAAACACAGATACGCAGTATTTT
cdr3_aa: CASSQKFPKSGGNTDTQYF

j_call: TRBJ2-4
d_call: TRBD1
clone_size: NA
v_call: TRBV19
cdr3_nt: TGTGCCAGTAGTATAGACCTCCGGACAGGGAAAAACATTCAGTACTTC
cdr3_aa: CASSIDLRTGKNIQYF

j_call: TRBJ2-2
d_call: TRBD1
clone_size: NA
v_call: TRBV11-3
cdr3_nt: TGTGCCAGCAGCGTTGGACAGGGCAATTTAGTCACTGGGGAGCTGTTTTTT
cdr3_aa: CASSVGQGNLVTGELFF